Each of the 29 T cell receptor beta chains below was sequenced from the same sample in a study of OX40 agonist ivuxolimab in advanced cancers. Libraries were prepared by immunoSEQ multiplex PCR; TCRdb keeps only in-frame clonotypes and omits some of them. The sample carries some 86,000 clones, approximately 90% recorded once. The sequencing here drew on CD4+ or CD8+ T cells sorted from blood, taken in a trial of the OX40 agonist ivuxolimab. The origin of the receptors is an adult with an advanced solid tumor such as melanoma, head and neck, liver or kidney cancer.

The J gene is TRBJ2-3, the V gene TRBV29-1; perhaps TRBD2 as D (5 bases). The germline CDR1 and CDR2 sequences are SQVTM and ANQGSEA. The V end was cut by 8 bases, the J end by 5 bases, with 11 bases between. The CDR3 consists of 11 residues. The CDR3 coding sequence is TGCAGCATACTAGTAGTAGATACGCAGTATTTT. It encodes CSILVVDTQYF.

This chain links TRBV5-1 with TRBJ2-6; D uncertain. This CDR3 has 15 residues. V was shortened by 3 bases and J by 2 bases, with 9 bases between the two germline ends. In germline, CDR1 is SGHRS, CDR2 YFSETQ. In DNA form, the CDR3 reads TGCGCCAGCAGCTCGCAACCCCCTGGGGCCAACGTCCTGACTTTC. This translates into CASSSQPPGANVLTF. The full variable domain, rest sourced from reference TRBV5-1 and TRBJ2-6, is KAGVTQTPRYLIKTRGQQVTLSCSPISGHRSVSWYQQTPGQGLQFLFEYFSETQRNKGNFPGRFSGRQFSNSRSEMNVSTLELGDSALYLCASSSQPPGANVLTFGAGSRLTVL.

The genes are TRBV7-9 and TRBJ1-6; unclear D gene. Trimming took off 3 bases at V and 9 bases at J, with 21 bases between the two ends. Germline CDR1 and CDR2: SEHNR and FQNEAQ (reference sequence). This CDR3 has 17 amino acids. The CDR3 DNA is TGTGCCAGCAGCTTGACGTCCATAGGCATCCCCCTTTCACCCCTCCACTTT. It yields the protein CASSLTSIGIPLSPLHF.

This clone was observed a handful of times. V gene TRBV18 combines with J gene TRBJ1-1, with 7 bases matching TRBD1. The CDR3 runs to 14 residues. J was trimmed by 3 bases and V by 5 bases; bases with no gene match: 6. The germline V gene has CDR1 KGHSH and CDR2 LQKENI. CDR3 DNA: TGTGCCAGCTCATCAGGGGGTAGAGACACTGAAGCTTTCTTT. Translation gives CASSSGGRDTEAFF.

The J gene is TRBJ1-2, the V gene TRBV6-6, with a weak D call TRBD1 (5 bases). This CDR3 spans 13 amino acids. With 5 bases removed from V and 5 bases from J, the gap between germline ends came to 12 bases. Per the germline V gene, CDR1 is MNHNY and CDR2 is SVGAGI (reference sequence). The CDR3 region is CASSQGPVYGYTF. The DNA of the CDR3 is TGTGCCAGCAGTCAGGGACCGGTTTATGGCTACACCTTC.

The V and J genes are TRBV4-3 and TRBJ1-1, with a tentative D call TRBD1 (6 bases). V was clipped by 6 bases and J by 5 bases, with 16 bases between them. The CDR3 loop spans 14 amino acids. Per germline, CDR1 LGHNA and CDR2 YSLEER. CDR3 sequence (DNA): TGCGCCAGCAGTCTAAACAGGGATGGGACTGAAGCTTTCTTT. This translates into CASSLNRDGTEAFF.

The J gene is TRBJ1-1, the V gene TRBV5-5; D unresolved. Per the germline V gene, CDR1 is SGHKS and CDR2 is YYEKEE (reference sequence). The CDR3 consists of 14 residues. Between the trimmed V and J ends, which lost 0 bases and 4 bases, there was a span of 10 bases. The CDR3 sequence is CASSLGPQTTEAFF. The DNA for the CDR3 is TGTGCCAGCAGCTTGGGACCACAGACCACTGAAGCTTTCTTT.

V is TRBV6-1 and J is TRBJ2-6; a weak D match, TRBD1 (6 bases). Germline V CDR1 and CDR2: MNHNS, SASEGT. This CDR3 is 14 amino acids long. V dropped 8 bases and J dropped 1 base, with 9 bases sitting between them. The DNA for the CDR3 is TGTGCCAGCGGGACAACTTCTGGGGCCAACGTCCTGACTTTC. It translates to CASGTTSGANVLTF.

This chain connects TRBV5-1 to TRBJ2-1; 13 positions match TRBD2. This CDR3 is 16 amino acids long. V lost 6 bases, J lost 7 bases, and 10 bases stayed unmatched. In germline, CDR1 is SGHRS, CDR2 YFSETQ. The CDR3 nucleotides read TGCGCCAGCACCTCGATACTAGCGGGGGGGCGGAATGAGCAGTTCTTC. This encodes CASTSILAGGRNEQFF.

The chain uses TRBV6-1 and TRBJ1-2; the D is unclear. Germline V gene sequence: CDR1 MNHNS, CDR2 SASEGT. This CDR3 has 15 amino acids. V was trimmed by 5 bases and J by 0 bases, leaving 13 bases between them. The CDR3 coding sequence is TGTGCCAGCAGTCTCACCGCCTCAGCTAACTATGGCTACACCTTC. Translated: CASSLTASANYGYTF.

This chain links TRBV18 with TRBJ2-1, with 12 bases lining up with TRBD2. V lost 1 base, J lost 8 bases, and 9 bases stayed unmatched. Germline CDR1 is KGHSH and CDR2 is LQKENI. The CDR3 has 17 residues. The CDR3 loop is CASSPRIPSGGADEQFF. The DNA for the CDR3 is TGTGCCAGCTCACCACGTATTCCTAGCGGGGGGGCTGATGAGCAGTTCTTC. The variable domain in full, completed from reference TRBV18 and TRBJ2-1, reads NAGVMQNPRHLVRRRGQEARLRCSPMKGHSHVYWYRQLPEEGLKFMVYLQKENIIDESGMPKERFSAEFPKEGPSILRIQQVVRGDSAAYFCASSPRIPSGGADEQFFGPGTRLTVL.

This clone was seen a few times. The rearrangement uses TRBV5-4 and TRBJ2-1; D possibly corresponds to TRBD1 (5 bases). V gave up 3 bases and J gave up 0 bases, with 13 bases separating them. CDR3 size: 16 residues. Germline CDR1 and CDR2: SGHNT and YYREEE (reference sequence). CDR3 residues: CASSSKGKSSYNEQFF. The CDR3 nucleotides read TGTGCCAGCAGCTCGAAGGGGAAAAGCTCCTACAATGAGCAGTTCTTC.

In this sample, this clone turned up once. The rearrangement uses TRBV11-2 and TRBJ2-3; 10 bases agree with TRBD2. Trimming removed 7 bases from V and 5 bases from J; junction bases left unmatched: 12. The CDR3 has 16 amino acids. Germline V CDR1 and CDR2: SGHAT, FQNNGV. This CDR3 reads CASIRLAGSWGDTQYF. The CDR3 DNA is TGTGCCAGCATTAGACTAGCGGGTTCTTGGGGAGATACGCAGTATTTT.

This sequence joins TRBV6-5 and TRBJ2-1; D may be TRBD1 (6 bases). The germline CDR1 and CDR2 sequences are MNHEY and SVGAGI. Trimming left V 4 bases short and J 10 bases short, with 20 bases between. This CDR3 is built from 15 residues. For the CDR3, the DNA is TGTGCCAGCAGTTTGGGGGTGGCAGGGGTAAAGGAGCAGTTCTTC. Encoded protein: CASSLGVAGVKEQFF.

The chain joins TRBV6-5 to TRBJ1-4; 9 bases are a match to TRBD1. V shed 5 bases, J shed 7 bases, and the junction held 5 bases outside the gene matches. The CDR3 spans 14 residues. Germline V lookup: CDR1 MNHEY, CDR2 SVGAGI. CDR3 coding DNA: TGTGCCAGCAGTACAGGGGGCCGGGTTGAAAAACTGTTTTTT. Protein product: CASSTGGRVEKLFF.

This clone was detected only once. This rearrangement joins TRBV5-8 to TRBJ1-4; D is possibly TRBD1 (5 bases). The germline CDR1 and CDR2 sequences are SGHTS and YDEGEE. The V end lost 0 bases, the J end lost 4 bases, and 7 bases lay between the germline ends. CDR3 length equals 14 residues. DNA for the CDR3: TGTGCCAGCAGCTTGGCAGGGAGTAATGAAAAACTGTTTTTT. Its protein product is CASSLAGSNEKLFF.

V and J are TRBV25-1 and TRBJ1-6; perhaps TRBD1 as D (6 bases). V lost 1 base, J lost 10 bases, and 8 bases lay in between. The CDR3 runs to 13 residues. Looked up from germline, CDR1 is MGHDK and CDR2 is SYGVNS. The CDR3 region is CASSELGGSPLHF. The CDR3 DNA is TGTGCCAGCAGTGAATTGGGGGGCTCACCCCTCCACTTT.

This chain uses TRBV5-1 with TRBJ1-1; the match to TRBD1 covers 9 bases. This CDR3 is built from 15 residues. Trimming removed 4 bases from V and 4 bases from J; junction bases left unmatched: 8. Germline V gives CDR1 SGHRS, CDR2 YFSETQ. This CDR3 reads CASSTGQGGPTEAFF. In DNA form, the CDR3 reads TGCGCCAGCAGCACGGGACAGGGAGGTCCCACTGAAGCTTTCTTT. The full variable domain, rest sourced from reference TRBV5-1 and TRBJ1-1, is KAGVTQTPRYLIKTRGQQVTLSCSPISGHRSVSWYQQTPGQGLQFLFEYFSETQRNKGNFPGRFSGRQFSNSRSEMNVSTLELGDSALYLCASSTGQGGPTEAFFGQGTRLTVV.

For this clone: This sample includes further DNA sequences coding for the same CDR3. This chain connects TRBV18 to TRBJ1-5; D perhaps matches TRBD1 (5 bases). CDR3 length: 16 amino acids. CDR1 and CDR2 (germline): KGHSH, LQKENI. Trimming cost V 3 bases and J 2 bases, with 14 bases left between them. The CDR3 reads CASSPQGRGGNQPQHF. CDR3 nucleotide sequence: TGTGCCAGCTCACCCCAGGGTAGAGGGGGCAATCAGCCCCAGCATTTT.

DNA for the CDR3: TGCAGTGCCCATAAAGCTGAAGCTTTCTTT. Translation: CSAHKAEAFF. This chain uses TRBV20-1 with TRBJ1-1, with no clear D. V was pared by 6 bases and J by 6 bases, with 8 bases between. The CDR3 is 10 amino acids. The germline CDR1 and CDR2 sequences are DFQATT and SNEGSKA (reference sequence).

CDR3 region: CASSLAGTGNSPLHF. The CDR3 nucleotides are TGTGCCAGCAGCTTAGCCGGGACAGGAAATTCACCCCTCCACTTT. This chain links TRBV13 with TRBJ1-6; 8 bases line up with TRBD1. Germline lookup yields CDR1 PRHDT and CDR2 FYEKMQ (reference sequence). Trimming removed 1 base from V and 7 bases from J; junction bases left unmatched: 3. There are 15 residues in the CDR3.

This clone has a handful of counts. V is TRBV11-3 and J is TRBJ2-1, with D tentatively TRBD2 (5 bases). Germline CDR1 is SGHNT and CDR2 is YENEEA. The CDR3 spans 16 residues. Trimming cost V 1 base and J 7 bases, with 17 bases left between them. The CDR3 region has the DNA TGTGCCAGCAGCTTAGGGGCGGGCCGAGCCCGGAATGAGCAGTTCTTC. Its protein product is CASSLGAGRARNEQFF.

The V call is TRBV6-5, the J call TRBJ2-4; D is perhaps TRBD1 (5 bases). The CDR3 totals 14 residues. Germline lookup yields CDR1 MNHEY and CDR2 SVGAGI. With 6 bases removed from V and 2 bases from J, the gap between germline ends came to 11 bases. CDR3 protein: CASRRDSTKNIQYF. CDR3 nucleotide sequence: TGTGCCAGCAGACGCGACAGTACCAAAAACATTCAGTACTTC.

The chain has TRBV23-1 and TRBJ1-2, with 10 bases fitting TRBD1. TRBV23-1 is recorded as an ORF, its role being uncertain. The CDR3 sequence is 16 residues long. With V trimmed by 3 bases and J by 3 bases, 7 bases remained unmatched. The CDR3 loop reads CASSHLTGGGHYGYTF. Here the CDR3 DNA reads TGCGCCAGCAGTCACCTGACAGGGGGCGGCCACTATGGCTACACCTTC.

The chain is built from TRBV2 and TRBJ1-1, with TRBD1 matching over 8 bases. The CDR3 spans 15 residues. V shed 6 bases and J 4 bases; nucleotides not matched to a gene: 10. Germline V gene data show CDR1 as SNHLY and CDR2 as FYNNEI. The CDR3 region has the DNA TGTGCCAGCAGCCCGACTGGGGACAGGTCCACTGAAGCTTTCTTT. Amino acids: CASSPTGDRSTEAFF.

The chain uses TRBV27 and TRBJ1-1; D call uncertain. V was trimmed by 2 bases and J by 3 bases, leaving 13 bases between them. This CDR3 contains 15 residues. Germline lookup yields CDR1 MNHEY and CDR2 SMNVEV (reference sequence). CDR3 coding DNA: TGTGCCAGCAGTTTACGTCCAGGAACGCACACTGAAGCTTTCTTT. Translated: CASSLRPGTHTEAFF.

The rearrangement links TRBV6-6 to TRBJ2-2; D not certain. CDR1 and CDR2 (germline): MNHNY, SVGAGI (reference sequence). The CDR3 spans 13 residues. Trimming took off 10 bases at V and 0 bases at J, with 9 bases between the two ends. CDR3 bases: TGTGCCACAGAGGAATCGAACACCGGGGAGCTGTTTTTT. As protein: CATEESNTGELFF.

A few counts support this clone. V gene TRBV11-3 combines with J gene TRBJ1-1; D is undetermined. V lost 4 bases, J lost 11 bases, and 17 bases lay in between. This CDR3 has 13 residues. Germline CDR1 reads SGHNT; CDR2 reads YENEEA. The CDR3 DNA is TGTGCCAGCAGCTCCAACATGCGAACTAGGGCTTTCTTT. This codes for CASSSNMRTRAFF.

The chain recombines TRBV5-4 with TRBJ1-4; D is uncertain. Per the germline V gene, CDR1 is SGHNT and CDR2 is YYREEE (reference sequence). V lost 4 bases, J lost 0 bases, and 13 bases lay in between. The CDR3 runs 16 residues. CDR3 sequence reads: CASSPDMVATNEKLFF. The CDR3 nucleotides read TGTGCCAGCAGCCCAGACATGGTTGCAACTAATGAAAAACTGTTTTTT.